The following is a T cell receptor (beta chain) sequence with its context. The record originates from a study of OX40 agonist ivuxolimab in advanced cancers. Study summary: Treatment of patients was with ivuxolimab, an agonistic anti-OX40 (CD134) antibody. Two patients with cutaneous melanoma and one with hepatocellular carcinoma, three in total, showed partial responses.

Only in-frame clones appear in the TCRdb table, and some are missing; sequencing was by immunoSEQ multiplex PCR. The repertoire holds about 68,000 clones, with 80% to 90% as singletons. No patient had autoimmune disease or received systemic immunosuppression. Cycle 7 day 1, cycle 4 day 1, and baseline were the timepoints at which blood was sampled. The CDR3 runs 14 residues. V shed 6 bases and J 7 bases; nucleotides not matched to a gene: 7. From germline, CDR1 is MDHEN and CDR2 SYDVKM. The source material was CD4+ or CD8+ T cells sorted from blood, sampled in a trial of the OX40 agonist ivuxolimab. This clonotype was obtained from an adult with an advanced solid tumor such as melanoma, head and neck, liver or kidney cancer. The genes are TRBV28 and TRBJ1-5; 9 nucleotides align to TRBD1. The DNA of the CDR3 is TGTGCCAGCAGCAGGGGGACAGGGAGGCAGCCCCAGCATTTT. Amino acids: CASSRGTGRQPQHF.